The rows below give T cell receptor beta chains drawn from one sample of a study of T-cell reconstitution after alpha-beta-depleted transplantation in children. One entry per CDR3 protein, called by TCRdb with MiXCR from the PCR reads. The data hold some 600,000 distinct CDR3 sequences, with 15% to 20% observed a single time. Source: PBMCs from the stem cell graft donor, taken from the stem cell graft. The source of these receptors is a human donor who donated a stem cell graft to a child with acute myeloid leukemia. CDR3s include the opening cysteine and the closing phenylalanine or tryptophan. A D gene is named only where the DNA matches it firmly. The size field is filled for only some rows; it gives once, few, many or a size class.

v_gene: TRBV4-2; j_gene: TRBJ1-1; d_gene: -; abundance: -; len: 15; CDR3nt: TGTGCCAGCAGCCAAGTAGGCCTGAAGACCACTGAAGCTTTCTTT; CDR3aa: CASSQVGLKTTEAFF
v_gene: TRBV4-3; j_gene: TRBJ1-2; d_gene: -; abundance: -; len: 15; CDR3nt: TGCGCCAGCAGCCAAGATAAAACCCAGATCTATGGCTACACCTTC; CDR3aa: CASSQDKTQIYGYTF
v_gene: TRBV12-3/TRBV12-4; j_gene: TRBJ1-2; d_gene: -; abundance: many; len: 15; CDR3nt: TGTGCCAGCAGTTTAGGCAGGTCATCGGTCTACGGCTACACCTTC; CDR3aa: CASSLGRSSVYGYTF
v_gene: TRBV7-9; j_gene: TRBJ2-3; d_gene: -; abundance: few; len: 17; CDR3nt: TGTGCCAGCAGCTTGAGAAAGGGGGGACTAAGTGAAGATACGCAGTATTTT; CDR3aa: CASSLRKGGLSEDTQYF
v_gene: TRBV3-1; j_gene: TRBJ2-3; d_gene: -; abundance: few; len: 16; CDR3nt: TGTGCCAGCAGCCAAGATTGGGACCAACCCACAGATACGCAGTATTTT; CDR3aa: CASSQDWDQPTDTQYF
v_gene: TRBV7-6; j_gene: TRBJ2-5; d_gene: -; abundance: -; len: 13; CDR3nt: TGTGCCAGCAGCTTGGACGAGGGTGGCTTTAGGAGTTTC; CDR3aa: CASSLDEGGFRSF
v_gene: TRBV13; j_gene: TRBJ2-1; d_gene: TRBD1; abundance: many; len: 14; CDR3nt: TGTGCCAGCAGCGTCAGGACAGGTTACAATGAGCAGTTCTTC; CDR3aa: CASSVRTGYNEQFF
v_gene: TRBV7-9; j_gene: TRBJ2-2; d_gene: -; abundance: -; len: 15; CDR3nt: TGTGCCAGCAGCCCCGCCGGGACCAACACCGGGGAGCTGTTTTTT; CDR3aa: CASSPAGTNTGELFF
v_gene: TRBV5-1; j_gene: TRBJ2-1; d_gene: TRBD1; abundance: many; len: 14; CDR3nt: TGCGCCAGCAGCTTGGAAGGGACAGGGATTGAGCAGTTCTTC; CDR3aa: CASSLEGTGIEQFF
v_gene: TRBV12-3/TRBV12-4; j_gene: TRBJ2-5; d_gene: -; abundance: few; len: 14; CDR3nt: TGTGCCAGCAGTCACCACAGGGTAGGAGAGACCCAGTACTTC; CDR3aa: CASSHHRVGETQYF
v_gene: TRBV12-3/TRBV12-4; j_gene: TRBJ1-5; d_gene: TRBD1; abundance: few; len: 17; CDR3nt: TGTGCCAGCAGTCTCTCCGGGACAGGGGGAGGCTATCAGCCCCAGCATTTT; CDR3aa: CASSLSGTGGGYQPQHF
v_gene: TRBV20-1; j_gene: TRBJ1-5; d_gene: TRBD1; abundance: few; len: 14; CDR3nt: TGCAGTGCCCCGGACAGGGGAGGGCCCGGGCCCCAGCATTTT; CDR3aa: CSAPDRGGPGPQHF
v_gene: TRBV12-3/TRBV12-4; j_gene: TRBJ2-7; d_gene: TRBD2; abundance: many; len: 14; CDR3nt: TGTGCCAGCAGTCCCGTAGCGGGCATCTACGAGCAGTACTTC; CDR3aa: CASSPVAGIYEQYF
v_gene: TRBV7-8; j_gene: TRBJ2-2; d_gene: -; abundance: -; len: 14; CDR3nt: TGTGCCAGCAGATCTGACTCGATTGTCGGGGAGCTGTTTTTT; CDR3aa: CASRSDSIVGELFF
v_gene: TRBV24-1; j_gene: TRBJ2-5; d_gene: -; abundance: few; len: 15; CDR3nt: TGTGCCACCAGTGATAACTCTGGGGGGAGAGAGACCCAGTACTTC; CDR3aa: CATSDNSGGRETQYF
v_gene: TRBV9; j_gene: TRBJ2-4; d_gene: -; abundance: many; len: 14; CDR3nt: TGTGCCAGCAGCGTACCTGGAGAGGGAGGCATTCAGTACTTC; CDR3aa: CASSVPGEGGIQYF
v_gene: TRBV6-5; j_gene: TRBJ2-3; d_gene: -; abundance: many; len: 14; CDR3nt: TGTGCCAGCAGTTACTTCGGACAGCCAGATACGCAGTATTTT; CDR3aa: CASSYFGQPDTQYF
v_gene: TRBV20-1; j_gene: TRBJ2-3; d_gene: -; abundance: many; len: 15; CDR3nt: TGCAGTGCTTCACAAGGGTCTCTAGTGACAGATACGCAGTATTTT; CDR3aa: CSASQGSLVTDTQYF
v_gene: TRBV20-1; j_gene: TRBJ1-1; d_gene: -; abundance: many; len: 14; CDR3nt: TGCAGTGCAAACGATAACAGGGTGAACACTGAAGCTTTCTTT; CDR3aa: CSANDNRVNTEAFF
v_gene: TRBV24-1; j_gene: TRBJ2-1; d_gene: TRBD1; abundance: -; len: 18; CDR3nt: TGTGCCACCAGTAATGCCCGAGGACAGGGTCGCACCTACAATGAGCAGTTCTTC; CDR3aa: CATSNARGQGRTYNEQFF
v_gene: TRBV11-2; j_gene: TRBJ1-4; d_gene: -; abundance: -; len: 18; CDR3nt: TGTGCCAGCAGCTACCTAGGGACTCTGGCCCCTTCTAATGAAAAACTGTTTTTT; CDR3aa: CASSYLGTLAPSNEKLFF
v_gene: TRBV6-5; j_gene: TRBJ1-1; d_gene: -; abundance: many; len: 15; CDR3nt: TGTGCCAGCAGTTACTCGACACTCGTCGGCACTGAAGCTTTCTTT; CDR3aa: CASSYSTLVGTEAFF
v_gene: TRBV28; j_gene: TRBJ2-1; d_gene: TRBD2; abundance: few; len: 17; CDR3nt: TGTGCCAGCAGTTTCTCCCCACTAGCGGGGTCCTACAATGAGCAGTTCTTC; CDR3aa: CASSFSPLAGSYNEQFF
v_gene: TRBV5-6; j_gene: TRBJ2-2; d_gene: -; abundance: -; len: 15; CDR3nt: TGTGCCAGCAGCGAGGGACTGGGCTTCGTAGGGGAGCTGTTTTTT; CDR3aa: CASSEGLGFVGELFF
v_gene: TRBV20-1; j_gene: TRBJ1-1; d_gene: -; abundance: many; len: 13; CDR3nt: TGCAGTGCCCCAGGGATTTCGGACACTGAAGCTTTCTTT; CDR3aa: CSAPGISDTEAFF
v_gene: TRBV20-1; j_gene: TRBJ2-3; d_gene: TRBD2; abundance: many; len: 18; CDR3nt: TGCAGTGCTGGACGGAGGGGGACTAGCGGGGGGGGCACAGATACGCAGTATTTT; CDR3aa: CSAGRRGTSGGGTDTQYF
v_gene: TRBV7-9; j_gene: TRBJ1-1; d_gene: -; abundance: few; len: 15; CDR3nt: TGTGCCAGCATCGAAGCAGGACAAATGAACACTGAAGCTTTCTTT; CDR3aa: CASIEAGQMNTEAFF
v_gene: TRBV5-1; j_gene: TRBJ2-2; d_gene: -; abundance: -; len: 16; CDR3nt: TGCGCCAGCAGCTTTCCGCCGGTCGCGAACACCGGGGAGCTGTTTTTT; CDR3aa: CASSFPPVANTGELFF